This is a list of T cell receptor beta chains from one sample in a study of blood T cell repertoires in COVID-19. The assay was immunoSEQ multiplex PCR, and TCRdb's table has in-frame clones only and misses some. The sample records roughly 260,000 clones, 79% being singletons. The sample was peripheral blood. The receptors derive from a woman between 40 and 50 years old with active or convalescent COVID-19. Each CDR3 is given with its conserved first and last residue.

v_call | cdr3_aa
TRBV6-5 | CASRAGGLGGPQHF
TRBV12-3/TRBV12-4 | CASSFQGAPLHF
TRBV6-6 | CASSYSQGWTNEKLFF
TRBV12-5 | CASGFTGGRPREQFF
TRBV27 | CASARTSGAKYEQYF
TRBV29-1 | CSVPGQMNTEAFF
TRBV2 | CASSGRSGADTEAFF
TRBV27 | CASSYRGLGGNTEAFF
TRBV3-1/TRBV3-2 | CASSPQGLDGYTF
TRBV25-1 | CASSSSTDTQYF
TRBV5-1 | CASSVRGTGNTEAFF
TRBV6-5 | CASSYSQGVSYTF
TRBV4-1 | CASSQGRGSSYEQYF
TRBV6-6 | CASSYSAAVGYTF
TRBV9 | CASSDTEGRTGYTF
TRBV5-6 | CASSLAGYRENTEAFF
TRBV5-6 | CASRLWTADSGANVLTF